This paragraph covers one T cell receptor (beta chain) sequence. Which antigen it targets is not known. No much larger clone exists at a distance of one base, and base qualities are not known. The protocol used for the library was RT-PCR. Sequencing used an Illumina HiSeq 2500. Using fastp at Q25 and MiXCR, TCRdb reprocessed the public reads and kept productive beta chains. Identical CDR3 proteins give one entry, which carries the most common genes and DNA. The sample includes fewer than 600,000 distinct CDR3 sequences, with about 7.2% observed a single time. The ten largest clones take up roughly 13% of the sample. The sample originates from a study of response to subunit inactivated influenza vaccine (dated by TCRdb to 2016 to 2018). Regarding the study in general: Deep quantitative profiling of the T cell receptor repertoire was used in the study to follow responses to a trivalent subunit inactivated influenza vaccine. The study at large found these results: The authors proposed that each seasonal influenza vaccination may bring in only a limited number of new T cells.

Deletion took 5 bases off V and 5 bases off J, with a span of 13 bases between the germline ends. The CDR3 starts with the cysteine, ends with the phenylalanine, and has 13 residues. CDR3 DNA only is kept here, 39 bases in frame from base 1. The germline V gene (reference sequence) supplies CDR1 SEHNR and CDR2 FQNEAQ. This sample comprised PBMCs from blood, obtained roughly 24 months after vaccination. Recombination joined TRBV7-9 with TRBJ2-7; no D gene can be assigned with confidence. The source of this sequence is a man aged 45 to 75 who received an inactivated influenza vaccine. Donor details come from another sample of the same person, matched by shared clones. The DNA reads TGTGCCAGCAGCCTCCCCGGTTATAACGAGCAGTACTTC. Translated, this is CASSLPGYNEQYF. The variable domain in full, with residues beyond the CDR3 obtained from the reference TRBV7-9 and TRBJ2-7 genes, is DTGVSQNPRHKITKRGQNVTFRCDPISEHNRLYWYRQTLGQGPEFLTYFQNEAQLEKSRLLSDRFSAERPKGSFSTLEIQRTEQGDSAMYLCASSLPGYNEQYFGPGTRLTVT.